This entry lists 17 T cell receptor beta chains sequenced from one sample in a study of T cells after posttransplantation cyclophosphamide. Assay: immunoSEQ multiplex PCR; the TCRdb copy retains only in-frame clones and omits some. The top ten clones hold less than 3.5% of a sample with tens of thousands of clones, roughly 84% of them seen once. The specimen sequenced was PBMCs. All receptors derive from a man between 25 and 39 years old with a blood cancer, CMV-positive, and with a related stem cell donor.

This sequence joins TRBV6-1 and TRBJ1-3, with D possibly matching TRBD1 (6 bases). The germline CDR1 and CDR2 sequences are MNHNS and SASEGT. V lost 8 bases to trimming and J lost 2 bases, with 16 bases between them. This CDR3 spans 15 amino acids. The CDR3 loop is CASGRGQGTGNTIYF. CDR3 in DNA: TGTGCCAGCGGGCGAGGGCAGGGGACTGGAAACACCATATATTTT.

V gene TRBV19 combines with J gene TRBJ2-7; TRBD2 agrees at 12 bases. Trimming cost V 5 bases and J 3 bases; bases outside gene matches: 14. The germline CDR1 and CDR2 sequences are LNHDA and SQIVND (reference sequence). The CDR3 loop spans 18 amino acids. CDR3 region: CASSPGTGLAGKSYEQYF. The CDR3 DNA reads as TGTGCCAGTAGTCCGGGCACCGGACTAGCGGGAAAGAGCTACGAGCAGTACTTC.

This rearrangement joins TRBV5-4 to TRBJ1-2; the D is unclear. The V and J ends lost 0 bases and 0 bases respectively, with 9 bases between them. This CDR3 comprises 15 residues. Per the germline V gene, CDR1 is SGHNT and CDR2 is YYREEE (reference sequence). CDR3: CASSLGRVANYGYTF. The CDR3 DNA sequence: TGTGCCAGCAGCTTGGGGCGGGTAGCTAACTATGGCTACACCTTC.

CDR3 protein: CASSEDRDTGELFF. CDR3 coding DNA: TGTGCCAGCAGTGAAGACAGGGACACCGGGGAGCTGTTTTTT. The rearrangement links TRBV6-5 to TRBJ2-2, with TRBD1 matching over 7 bases. Germline CDR1 MNHEY, CDR2 SVGAGI. V was clipped by 5 bases and J by 3 bases; unmatched bases: 3. CDR3 length: 14 residues.

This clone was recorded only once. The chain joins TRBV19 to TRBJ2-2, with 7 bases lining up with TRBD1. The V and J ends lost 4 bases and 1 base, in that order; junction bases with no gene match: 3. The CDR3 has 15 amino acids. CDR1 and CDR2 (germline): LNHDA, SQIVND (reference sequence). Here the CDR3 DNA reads TGTGCCAGTAGTACCCGGACAGGGAACACCGGGGAGCTGTTTTTT. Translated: CASSTRTGNTGELFF.

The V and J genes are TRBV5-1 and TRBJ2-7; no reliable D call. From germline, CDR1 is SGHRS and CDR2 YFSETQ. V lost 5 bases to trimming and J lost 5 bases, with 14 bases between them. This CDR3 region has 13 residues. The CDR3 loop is CASSSLVSNEQYF. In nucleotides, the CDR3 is TGCGCCAGCAGTTCCCTAGTGTCCAACGAGCAGTACTTC. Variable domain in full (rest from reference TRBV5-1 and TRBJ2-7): KAGVTQTPRYLIKTRGQQVTLSCSPISGHRSVSWYQQTPGQGLQFLFEYFSETQRNKGNFPGRFSGRQFSNSRSEMNVSTLELGDSALYLCASSSLVSNEQYFGPGTRLTVT.

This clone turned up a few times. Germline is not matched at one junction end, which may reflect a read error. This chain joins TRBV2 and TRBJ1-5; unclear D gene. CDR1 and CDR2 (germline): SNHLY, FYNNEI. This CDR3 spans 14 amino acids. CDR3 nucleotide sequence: TGTGCCAGCAGCGTAGGCCGTAGCATTCAGCCCCAGCATTTT. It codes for CASSVGRSIQPQHF.

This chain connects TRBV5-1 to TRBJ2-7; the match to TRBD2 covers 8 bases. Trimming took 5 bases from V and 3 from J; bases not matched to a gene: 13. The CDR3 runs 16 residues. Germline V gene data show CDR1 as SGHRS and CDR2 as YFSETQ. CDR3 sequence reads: CASSPGGGRVFYEQYF. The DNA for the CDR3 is TGCGCCAGCAGTCCGGGGGGGGGCCGAGTTTTCTACGAGCAGTACTTC.

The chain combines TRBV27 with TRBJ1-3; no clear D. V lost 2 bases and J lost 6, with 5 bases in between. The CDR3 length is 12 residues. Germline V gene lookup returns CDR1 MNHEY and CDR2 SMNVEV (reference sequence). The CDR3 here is CASSLPSNTIYF. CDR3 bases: TGTGCCAGCAGTTTACCCTCAAACACCATATATTTT.

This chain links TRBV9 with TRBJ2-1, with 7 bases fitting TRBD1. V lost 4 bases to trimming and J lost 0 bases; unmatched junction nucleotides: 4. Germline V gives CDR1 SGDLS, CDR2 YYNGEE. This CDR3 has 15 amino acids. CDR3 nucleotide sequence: TGTGCCAGCAGCACCCGGGACAGCTCCTACAATGAGCAGTTCTTC. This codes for CASSTRDSSYNEQFF.

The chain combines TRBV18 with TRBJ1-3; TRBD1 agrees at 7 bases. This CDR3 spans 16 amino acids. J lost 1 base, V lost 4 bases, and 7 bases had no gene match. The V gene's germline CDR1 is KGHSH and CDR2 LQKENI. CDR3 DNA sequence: TGTGCCAGCTCACTCTCGACAGGGATTTCTGGAAACACCATATATTTT. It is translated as CASSLSTGISGNTIYF.

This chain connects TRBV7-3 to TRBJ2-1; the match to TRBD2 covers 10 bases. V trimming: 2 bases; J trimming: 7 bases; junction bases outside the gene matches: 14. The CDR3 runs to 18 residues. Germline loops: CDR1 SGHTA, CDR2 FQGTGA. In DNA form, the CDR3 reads TGTGCCAGCAGCTTATTCGTAAGCGGGAGGGCCTGGGGTAATGAGCAGTTCTTC. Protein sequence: CASSLFVSGRAWGNEQFF. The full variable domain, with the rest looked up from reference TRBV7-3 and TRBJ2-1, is GAGVSQTPSNKVTEKGKYVELRCDPISGHTALYWYRQSLGQGPEFLIYFQGTGAADDSGLPNDRFFAVRPEGSVSTLKIQRTERGDSAVYLCASSLFVSGRAWGNEQFFGPGTRLTVL.

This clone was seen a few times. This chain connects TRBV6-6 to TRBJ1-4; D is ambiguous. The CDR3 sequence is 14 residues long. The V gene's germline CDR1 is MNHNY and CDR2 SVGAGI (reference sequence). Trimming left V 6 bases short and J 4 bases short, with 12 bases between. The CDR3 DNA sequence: TGTGCCAGCAGCTCAGGCTTGAATAATGAAAAACTGTTTTTT. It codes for CASSSGLNNEKLFF.

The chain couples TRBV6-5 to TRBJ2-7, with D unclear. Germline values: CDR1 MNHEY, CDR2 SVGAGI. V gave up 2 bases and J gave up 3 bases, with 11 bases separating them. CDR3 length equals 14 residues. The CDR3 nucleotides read TGTGCCAGCAGTTACAATGGGCCCCTCTACGAGCAGTACTTC. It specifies CASSYNGPLYEQYF.

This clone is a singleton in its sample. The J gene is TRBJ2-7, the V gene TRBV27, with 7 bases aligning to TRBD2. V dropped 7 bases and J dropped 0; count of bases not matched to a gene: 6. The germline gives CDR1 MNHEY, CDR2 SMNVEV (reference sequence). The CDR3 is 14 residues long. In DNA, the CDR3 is TGTGCCAGCAAAGGGGAGGGGAGCTCCTACGAGCAGTACTTC. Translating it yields CASKGEGSSYEQYF.

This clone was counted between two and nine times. CDR3 in amino acids: CASQQGTDQPQHF. In DNA form, the CDR3 reads TGTGCCAGCCAACAGGGGACGGATCAGCCCCAGCATTTT. The chain employs TRBV2 and TRBJ1-5; 7 positions agree with TRBD1. Germline lookup yields CDR1 SNHLY and CDR2 FYNNEI. V dropped 8 bases and J dropped 5; count of bases not matched to a gene: 6. This CDR3 has 13 residues.

CDR3 in DNA: TGTGCCAGCAGTCTCAGTGGGAGTGCGAACACTGAAGCTTTCTTT. Translated: CASSLSGSANTEAFF. The V call is TRBV7-9, the J call TRBJ1-1; D ambiguous. This CDR3 contains 15 residues. Germline CDR1 and CDR2: SEHNR and FQNEAQ (reference sequence). V was trimmed by 6 bases and J by 1 base, leaving 15 bases between them.